This passage covers 19 T cell receptor beta chains from one sample sequenced in a study of cytomegalovirus exposure and HLA in healthy donors. Sequencing was performed with immunoSEQ multiplex PCR; in TCRdb, only in-frame clones are kept and a portion is missing. The sample contains 250,000 to 400,000 clones, 87% of which appear only once. Input material: PBMCs. The receptors come from a woman aged 25 to 39 in good health and CMV-seropositive.

CDR3 protein: CASSAWDSPLHF. CDR3 nucleotide sequence: TGTGCCAGCAGCGCGTGGGATTCACCCCTCCACTTT. The chain is built from TRBV7-9 and TRBJ1-6; D ambiguous. Trimming removed 5 bases from V and 8 bases from J, with 7 bases in between. CDR1 is SEHNR, CDR2 FQNEAQ, per germline (reference sequence). The CDR3 is made up of 12 amino acids. Variable domain in full (rest from reference TRBV7-9 and TRBJ1-6): DTGVSQNPRHKITKRGQNVTFRCDPISEHNRLYWYRQTLGQGPEFLTYFQNEAQLEKSRLLSDRFSAERPKGSFSTLEIQRTEQGDSAMYLCASSAWDSPLHFGNGTRLTVT.

This sequence joins TRBV11-3 and TRBJ1-1, with 7 nucleotides matching TRBD1. Trimming cost V 5 bases and J 1 base; bases outside gene matches: 4. The CDR3 extends over 14 amino acids. From germline, CDR1 is SGHNT and CDR2 YENEEA. CDR3 nucleotide sequence: TGTGCCAGCAGCCCGGGACAGACGAACACTGAAGCTTTCTTT. It specifies CASSPGQTNTEAFF.

CDR3 region: CASSTGKGPQHF. In nucleotides, the CDR3 is TGTGCCAGCAGCACCGGCAAAGGGCCCCAGCATTTT. The rearrangement uses TRBV7-2 and TRBJ1-5; no clear D. V gave up 5 bases and J gave up 9 bases, with 11 bases separating them. CDR3 length: 12 residues. The V gene's germline CDR1 is SGHTA and CDR2 FQGNSA.

This clone was counted a single time. The J gene is TRBJ2-3, the V gene TRBV5-4, with a tentative D call TRBD2 (5 bases). The CDR3 spans 14 residues. From germline, CDR1 is SGHNT and CDR2 YYREEE (reference sequence). The V end lost 3 bases, the J end lost 1 base, and 9 bases lay between the germline ends. CDR3 sequence: CASSSGLRTDTQYF. The CDR3 nucleotides read TGTGCCAGCAGCTCCGGACTTCGCACAGATACGCAGTATTTT.

The rearrangement uses TRBV11-3 and TRBJ2-2, with 9 bases lining up with TRBD2. Germline V CDR1 and CDR2: SGHNT, YENEEA. CDR3 length: 15 residues. V trimming: 2 bases; J trimming: 6 bases; junction bases outside the gene matches: 4. The CDR3 region has the DNA TGTGCCAGCAGCTTAAGCGGGGGGTCATCCGGGGAGCTGTTTTTT. Its protein product is CASSLSGGSSGELFF.

V and J are TRBV7-2 and TRBJ1-5; possible D gene TRBD1, 6 bases. This CDR3 region has 16 residues. Germline V gives CDR1 SGHTA, CDR2 FQGNSA. The ends were cut back, 4 bases at V and 8 bases at J, with 21 bases in the middle. CDR3 region: CASSSHREGIGKPQHF. The CDR3 DNA sequence: TGTGCCAGCAGCTCCCACAGGGAGGGGATAGGGAAGCCCCAGCATTTT.

The chain couples TRBV9 to TRBJ2-7, with D unclear. The CDR3 covers 14 residues. Germline CDR1 SGDLS, CDR2 YYNGEE. V lost 0 bases and J 3 bases, leaving 10 bases between the germline ends. CDR3 nucleotides: TGTGCCAGCAGCGTAGCCCAGGCGAGCTACGAGCAGTACTTC. Translated, it gives CASSVAQASYEQYF.

This clone was detected once. The rearrangement joins TRBV7-2 to TRBJ1-2; perhaps TRBD1 as D (5 bases). V shed 2 bases and J shed 1 base, with 20 bases lying between them. Per the germline V gene, CDR1 is SGHTA and CDR2 is FQGNSA. The CDR3 has 18 residues. CDR3 residues: CASSLNSPTGFINYGYTF. The CDR3 DNA reads as TGTGCCAGCAGCTTAAACTCCCCCACAGGATTTATTAACTATGGCTACACCTTC.

This chain connects TRBV11-3 to TRBJ1-1; no reliable D call. Germline CDR1 and CDR2: SGHNT and YENEEA. The germline V and J ends were trimmed by 4 bases and 4 bases, with 13 bases remaining between them. The CDR3 spans 14 residues. CDR3 amino acids: CASSSHGGSTEAFF. The CDR3 coding sequence is TGTGCCAGCAGCTCCCACGGAGGGAGCACTGAAGCTTTCTTT.

The chain carries TRBV5-1 and TRBJ1-3; TRBD1 might be the D (5 bases). V was clipped by 5 bases and J by 0 bases, with 12 bases between them. Germline CDR1 reads SGHRS; CDR2 reads YFSETQ. CDR3 length equals 15 residues. CDR3 coding DNA: TGCGCCAGCAGAATCGACAGCAGCTCTGGAAACACCATATATTTT. Translation: CASRIDSSSGNTIYF.

This sequence joins TRBV2 and TRBJ1-4; D not certain. Per germline, CDR1 SNHLY and CDR2 FYNNEI. CDR3 length: 13 residues. Trimming took 4 bases from V and 4 from J, leaving 7 bases between them. CDR3 nucleotides: TGTGCCAGCAGTGGAGCGGGTAATGAAAAACTGTTTTTT. Its translation: CASSGAGNEKLFF.

In this sample, this clone turned up once. V gene TRBV9 combines with J gene TRBJ2-3; D remains ambiguous. The germline CDR1 and CDR2 sequences are SGDLS and YYNGEE. With 3 bases removed from V and 0 bases from J, the gap between germline ends came to 8 bases. The CDR3 is 14 residues long. For the CDR3, the DNA is TGTGCCAGCAGCGCACACCACAGCACAGATACGCAGTATTTT. Encoded protein: CASSAHHSTDTQYF.

V gene TRBV5-8 combines with J gene TRBJ2-7; D remains unclear. Germline V CDR1 and CDR2: SGHTS, YDEGEE. The CDR3 has 12 residues. Deletions cut 1 base from V and 6 bases from J, with 8 bases between. The CDR3 nucleotides are TGTGCCAGCAGCTTGATAGGGTCCGAGCAGTACTTC. Protein: CASSLIGSEQYF.

V gene TRBV25-1 combines with J gene TRBJ1-4, with a weak D call TRBD1 (5 bases). V was shortened by 5 bases and J by 4 bases, with 8 bases between the two germline ends. CDR1 MGHDK and CDR2 SYGVNS come from the germline V gene. The CDR3 is 13 residues long. CDR3 amino acids: CASSSGGNEKLFF. CDR3 DNA sequence: TGTGCCAGCAGTAGTGGGGGTAATGAAAAACTGTTTTTT.

CDR3 DNA sequence: TGTGCCAGCAGTTACGCCACTGAAGCTTTCTTT. Translated, it gives CASSYATEAFF. The chain uses TRBV6-6 and TRBJ1-1; the D is unclear. CDR3 length: 11 amino acids. Trimming pared 2 bases from V and 4 bases from J, leaving 2 bases between. Germline V CDR1 and CDR2: MNHNY, SVGAGI (reference sequence).

The chain couples TRBV18 to TRBJ1-6, with D tentatively TRBD1 (6 bases). The CDR3 runs to 11 residues. V was trimmed by 5 bases and J by 13 bases, leaving 9 bases between them. Germline loops: CDR1 KGHSH, CDR2 LQKENI. DNA of the CDR3: TGTGCCAGCTCATCCAGGGGTCCCCTCCACTTT. Its protein product is CASSSRGPLHF.

The chain employs TRBV2 and TRBJ2-1, with 9 bases lining up with TRBD2. V lost 3 bases to trimming and J lost 8 bases; unmatched junction nucleotides: 5. This CDR3 is 14 amino acids long. Germline V lookup: CDR1 SNHLY, CDR2 FYNNEI. CDR3 nucleotide sequence: TGTGCCAGCAGTGACGTAGCGGGAGAGTATGAGCAGTTCTTC. This translates into CASSDVAGEYEQFF.

The V call is TRBV27, the J call TRBJ1-1; D gene unclear. The CDR3 sequence is 14 residues long. V lost 3 bases, J lost 1 base, and 9 bases lay in between. Germline loops: CDR1 MNHEY, CDR2 SMNVEV (reference sequence). The CDR3 sequence: CASSFGMWNTEAFF. Written as DNA, the CDR3 is TGTGCCAGCAGTTTTGGGATGTGGAACACTGAAGCTTTCTTT.

The J gene is TRBJ2-5, the V gene TRBV6-5; D is possibly TRBD1 or TRBD2 (6 bases each). The V gene lost 3 bases and the J gene lost 5 bases, with 16 bases spanning the gap. The CDR3 is 15 amino acids. Germline CDR1 reads MNHEY; CDR2 reads SVGAGI. CDR3 region: CASSYGGGGAETQYF. In nucleotides, the CDR3 is TGTGCCAGCAGTTATGGGGGCGGAGGGGCCGAGACCCAGTACTTC.